This T cell receptor (beta chain) appears in the sequencing data of a study of cytotoxic CD8 clonotypes in ibrutinib-treated CLL. Study-level points and caveats: The clonality went up when patients responded to ibrutinib and dropped back toward baseline at progression.

Extraction of roughly 2 micrograms of genomic DNA from cryopreserved PBMCs supplied material for TCR beta libraries. TCRdb keeps only in-frame clones here, not all; method: immunoSEQ multiplex PCR. Altogether about 4,200 clones are present, about 83% being singletons, with the ten largest covering 21%. Details on this clone: What it binds is unknown.

Germline assignment: CDR1 MNHEY and CDR2 SVGAGI. The V gene lost 6 bases and the J gene lost 0 bases, with 9 bases spanning the gap. The CDR3 has 14 residues. The source of this sequence is a human donor with chronic lymphocytic leukemia. V and J are TRBV6-5 and TRBJ1-5; D is unresolved. The sequencing here drew on PBMCs, taken before ibrutinib treatment. This CDR3 is CASSPENSNQPQHF. CDR3 bases: TGTGCCAGCAGCCCAGAGAATAGCAATCAGCCCCAGCATTTT.